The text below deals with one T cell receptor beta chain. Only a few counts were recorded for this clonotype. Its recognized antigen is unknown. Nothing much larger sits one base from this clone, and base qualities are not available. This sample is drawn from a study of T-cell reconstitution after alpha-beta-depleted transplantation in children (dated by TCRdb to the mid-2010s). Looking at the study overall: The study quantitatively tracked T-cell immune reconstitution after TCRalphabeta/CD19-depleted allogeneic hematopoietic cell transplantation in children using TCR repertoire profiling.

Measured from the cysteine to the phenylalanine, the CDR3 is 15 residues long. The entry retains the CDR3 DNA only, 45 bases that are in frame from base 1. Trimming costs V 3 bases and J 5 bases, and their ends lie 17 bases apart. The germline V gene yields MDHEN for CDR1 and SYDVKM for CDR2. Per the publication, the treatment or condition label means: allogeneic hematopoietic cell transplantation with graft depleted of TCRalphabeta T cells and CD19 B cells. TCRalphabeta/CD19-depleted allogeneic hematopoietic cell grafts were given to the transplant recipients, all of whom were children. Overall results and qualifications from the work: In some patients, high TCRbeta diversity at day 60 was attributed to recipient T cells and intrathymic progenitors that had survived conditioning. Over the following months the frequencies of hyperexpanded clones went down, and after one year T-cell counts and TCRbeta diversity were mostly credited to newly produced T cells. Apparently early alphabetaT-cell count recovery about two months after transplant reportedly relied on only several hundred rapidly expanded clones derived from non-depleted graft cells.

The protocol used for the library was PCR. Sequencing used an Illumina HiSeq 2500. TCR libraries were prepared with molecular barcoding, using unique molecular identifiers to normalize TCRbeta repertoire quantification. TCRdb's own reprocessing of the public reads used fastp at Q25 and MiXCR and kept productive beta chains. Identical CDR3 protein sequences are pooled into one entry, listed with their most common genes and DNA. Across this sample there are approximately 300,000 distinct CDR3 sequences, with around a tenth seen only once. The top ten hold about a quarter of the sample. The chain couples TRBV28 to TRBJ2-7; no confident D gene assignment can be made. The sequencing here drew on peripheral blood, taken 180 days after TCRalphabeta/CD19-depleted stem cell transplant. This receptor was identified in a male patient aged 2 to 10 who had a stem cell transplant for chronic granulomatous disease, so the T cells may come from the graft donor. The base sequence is TGTGCCAGCAGTTTCATCTTAAAGGCCCCCCACGAGCAGTACTTC. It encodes CASSFILKAPHEQYF.